The clone carrying this T cell receptor (beta chain) was observed at least ten times. These data belong to a study of regulatory T cells in long-lasting Graves disease. Between the trimmed V and J ends, which lost 5 bases and 4 bases, there was a span of 21 bases. This CDR3 is 17 amino acids long. Germline lookup yields CDR1 SGHAT and CDR2 FQNNGV. Through Arm-PCR of CDR3 regions and iRepertoire HTBI primers, TCR beta libraries were built. TCRdb re-analysed the multiplex PCR reads in MiXCR, keeping a single row per CDR3 protein. The table lists 580,000 or so distinct CDR3 sequences, about 16% of them singletons. The time point: newly diagnosed GD, antithyroid drugs for less than 3 months. The authors made the TCR library using RNA they extracted from PBMCs. These same records also appear under a second study, on T cells in Graves' hyperthyroidism and ophthalmopathy. That study adds: During a first-round RT-PCR of the TCR CDR3, the HTBI primer set was used.

This chain connects TRBV11-2 to TRBJ2-1; D unresolved. Sequenced material: peripheral blood mononuclear cells (PBMCs), taken at new diagnosis, from a patient treated with antithyroid drugs. This clonotype was sampled from a man younger than 35 with Graves disease. The CDR3 coding sequence is TGTGCCAGCAGCCCCGGCGGTGAGCGTTTTTTTTACAATGAGCAGTTCTTC. It encodes CASSPGGERFFYNEQFF.